This entry features one TCR beta chain sequence. Its antigen has not been determined. Base quality data are lacking; no much larger clone is found one base away. TCRbeta CDR3 regions were amplified from genomic DNA by means of the immunoSEQ Assay, a bias-controlled multiplex PCR. In the authors' own workflow: Within the assay, amplification of reference gene primers was used to estimate how many nucleated cells each sample contained. To quantify the absolute abundance of each unique TCRbeta CDR3 rearrangement, sequence reads were collapsed and filtered. For each sample, productive Simpson clonality was calculated as the square root of Simpson's diversity index across productive rearrangements. The table was pulled from immuneACCESS by TCRdb, which kept in-frame rearrangements only. Such tables lose some clones; where checked, under half of the loss comes from unresolved V genes, and the rest has no known cause. V and J calls and clone size follow that table, whereas D and trimming were derived from the DNA. The sample table records roughly 180,000 clones; 82% of these occur just once. In total, the top ten clones hold about 11% of the sample.

This record comes from a study of blood T cell repertoires in COVID-19 (dated by TCRdb to 2020 to 2022). About the investigation overall: Collaborator samples came from the United States, Italy and Spain and covered acute and convalescent phases of COVID-19. Deeply sampled blood TCRbeta repertoires from subjects exposed to, actively infected with, or recovered from COVID-19 were included in the dataset. Samples came from the ongoing ImmuneRACE study (first 160 participants) plus 1,254 subjects from 6 global collaborators. Where available, HLA class I and class II types were taken from metadata supplied by the sample provider and were not determined by assay-based typing. The repertoires were released in a freely available public database intended as a resource for research on the immune response to SARS-CoV-2. A de-identified subject ID, COVID-19 status, age in years and sex were almost always included in the sample metadata. The material from the prospective study consisted of cDNA or gDNA derived from T cells, B-cell-depleted T cells, or PBMCs. What the study reported, not specific to this receptor: The amount of clinical and demographic metadata varied by source and participant and was provided uncurated.

The CDR3 numbers 15 residues from cysteine through phenylalanine. Only CDR3 DNA remains: 45 bases, in frame from the first base. CDR1 and CDR2 are read off the germline V gene as SGHVS and FNYEAQ. Trimming leaves V shorter by 1 base and J shorter by 8 bases, with the junction holding 7 bases beyond the gene matches. Collaborating institutions collected whole blood in K2EDTA tubes following their own protocols. For TCRbeta analysis, collaborator samples were shipped as frozen whole blood, as isolated PBMCs, or as DNA extracted from either sample type. The TCR originated in a woman aged 80 or over with active or convalescent COVID-19. The sequenced sample was peripheral blood. The chain is assembled from TRBV7-6 and TRBJ1-1; 10 nucleotides in the junction match TRBD1. The DNA sequence is given as TGTGCCAGCAGCTTAGATGTGGGGGGACAGGGGGAAGCTTTCTTT. Translated, this gives CASSLDVGGQGEAFF.